The 16 T cell receptor beta chains listed next were all sequenced from one sample in a study of STAT5B mutations in CD4+ large granular lymphocyte leukemia. Clones were sequenced by immunoSEQ multiplex PCR, and TCRdb holds only the in-frame ones, with some missing. The sample shows 30,000 to 40,000 clones, around 76% of them seen only once. Sample: CD4+ T cells from blood buffy coats. The receptors stem from a human donor in good health.

The chain carries TRBV2 and TRBJ1-1, with TRBD1 as a possible D gene (5 bases). Deletions cut 5 bases from V and 6 bases from J, with 16 bases between. The V gene's germline CDR1 is SNHLY and CDR2 FYNNEI. The CDR3 covers 14 residues. CDR3 amino acids: CASSFRASEAEAFF. CDR3 in DNA: TGTGCCAGCAGTTTCAGGGCAAGTGAGGCTGAAGCTTTCTTT.

The V gene is TRBV5-1, the J gene TRBJ1-1, with 10 nucleotides matching TRBD1. CDR1 and CDR2 from the germline V gene are SGHRS and YFSETQ. The trim removed 7 bases at V and 3 bases at J, leaving 6 bases unmatched. This CDR3 is 14 amino acids long. DNA for the CDR3: TGCGCCAGCTGTTCGGGACAGGGGTACACTGAAGCTTTCTTT. It encodes CASCSGQGYTEAFF.

This chain joins TRBV27 and TRBJ2-7; 8 nucleotides align to TRBD1. There are 15 residues in the CDR3. Germline values: CDR1 MNHEY, CDR2 SMNVEV (reference sequence). V gave up 6 bases and J gave up 3 bases; unmatched junction bases: 10. The CDR3 DNA reads TGTGCCAGCAGCATCCGAAGACAGGGGCTCTACGAGCAGTACTTC. This translates into CASSIRRQGLYEQYF.

The chain employs TRBV9 and TRBJ1-3; TRBD1 might be the D (5 bases). The CDR3 has 17 residues. From germline, CDR1 is SGDLS and CDR2 YYNGEE. Trimming removed 4 bases from V and 0 bases from J, with 17 bases in between. DNA of the CDR3: TGTGCCAGCAGCCCCCAGGGCGGTTACCGCTCTGGAAACACCATATATTTT. This gives the protein CASSPQGGYRSGNTIYF.

The chain uses TRBV19 and TRBJ2-2, with 7 bases aligning to TRBD1. Germline CDR1 is LNHDA and CDR2 is SQIVND (reference sequence). This CDR3 has 16 residues. V dropped 7 bases and J dropped 0; count of bases not matched to a gene: 8. CDR3 residues: CASKPPGQPNTGELFF. DNA for the CDR3: TGTGCCAGTAAACCCCCGGGACAGCCGAACACCGGGGAGCTGTTTTTT.

The rearrangement links TRBV7-9 to TRBJ2-7; no clear D gene. Trimming left V 0 bases short and J 2 bases short, with 11 bases between. This CDR3 has 15 amino acids. CDR1 is SEHNR, CDR2 FQNEAQ, per germline (reference sequence). The CDR3 region has the DNA TGTGCCAGCAGCTTAGCGGGTCAGAACGCCTACGAGCAGTACTTC. Protein: CASSLAGQNAYEQYF.

The chain is built from TRBV7-2 and TRBJ2-5, with a possible D match to TRBD2 (5 bases). Germline CDR1 reads SGHTA; CDR2 reads FQGNSA. The V and J ends lost 0 bases and 1 base respectively, with 12 bases between them. This CDR3 region has 16 residues. This CDR3 is CASSLASAATQETQYF. For the CDR3, the DNA is TGTGCCAGCAGCTTAGCATCAGCGGCCACCCAAGAGACCCAGTACTTC.

The chain combines TRBV5-1 with TRBJ1-1, with TRBD1 identical over 12 bases. Germline trimming cut 5 bases from V and 3 bases from J; bases unmatched to any gene: 14. This CDR3 comprises 18 residues. The V gene's germline CDR1 is SGHRS and CDR2 YFSETQ. The CDR3 reads CASRPGTGGVGGDTEAFF. The CDR3 DNA is TGCGCCAGCAGGCCCGGGACAGGGGGCGTCGGGGGTGACACTGAAGCTTTCTTT.

The V gene is TRBV6-1, the J gene TRBJ1-5; perhaps TRBD1 as D (5 bases). This CDR3 spans 12 amino acids. Germline lookup yields CDR1 MNHNS and CDR2 SASEGT. Trimming shortened V by 2 bases and J by 15 bases, and 14 bases separated the two germline ends. Here the CDR3 reads CASSENRLIWHF. DNA of the CDR3: TGTGCCAGCAGTGAAAACAGGTTGATCTGGCATTTT.

The chain recombines TRBV5-1 with TRBJ1-4; TRBD1 aligns across 8 bases. J was trimmed by 5 bases and V by 4 bases; bases with no gene match: 7. Germline V CDR1 and CDR2: SGHRS, YFSETQ. This CDR3 comprises 15 residues. CDR3 sequence reads: CASSLGQASNEKLFF. CDR3 in DNA: TGCGCCAGCAGCCTGGGACAGGCCTCGAATGAAAAACTGTTTTTT.

The chain employs TRBV2 and TRBJ2-6, with D possibly being TRBD2 (5 bases). Germline CDR1 and CDR2: SNHLY and FYNNEI. CDR3 size: 16 residues. V dropped 8 bases and J dropped 0 bases, with 14 bases sitting between them. The CDR3 nucleotides read TGTGCCAGCGGAGGACTGAGTAACTCTGGGGCCAACGTCCTGACTTTC. Translated, it gives CASGGLSNSGANVLTF.

This chain uses TRBV5-1 with TRBJ2-2; tentative D call: TRBD2 (5 bases). The V gene's germline CDR1 is SGHRS and CDR2 YFSETQ. V was clipped by 5 bases and J by 4 bases, with 12 bases between them. The CDR3 extends over 14 amino acids. The CDR3 region is CASRLGSGTGELFF. In DNA form, the CDR3 reads TGCGCCAGCAGACTGGGGAGTGGCACCGGGGAGCTGTTTTTT.

The sample holds a few counts of this clone. The chain combines TRBV5-4 with TRBJ2-5, with 8 bases that match TRBD2. This CDR3 is built from 16 residues. Germline loops: CDR1 SGHNT, CDR2 YYREEE (reference sequence). J lost 2 bases, V lost 4 bases, and 10 bases had no gene match. CDR3 bases: TGTGCCAGCAGCGCCCGGACTAGCAGGTTACAAGAGACCCAGTACTTC. Amino acids: CASSARTSRLQETQYF.

The CDR3 DNA reads TGTGCCAGCAGTTACTCCAGAGAGGGGTACGAGCAGTACTTC. Translation: CASSYSREGYEQYF. V gene TRBV6-6 combines with J gene TRBJ2-7, with D possibly called TRBD1 or TRBD2 (5 bases each). The germline CDR1 and CDR2 sequences are MNHNY and SVGAGI (reference sequence). The germline V and J ends were trimmed by 0 bases and 4 bases, with 10 bases remaining between them. The CDR3 is made up of 14 amino acids.

This chain uses TRBV12-5 with TRBJ2-7; TRBD2 matches at 10 bases. With V trimmed by 1 base and J by 5 bases, 8 bases remained unmatched. Germline lookup yields CDR1 LGHNT and CDR2 FRNRAP. This CDR3 contains 16 residues. CDR3 sequence reads: CASGLGQGLAHNEQYF. CDR3 DNA: TGTGCTAGTGGTTTGGGCCAGGGACTAGCGCACAACGAGCAGTACTTC.

The genes are TRBV5-6 and TRBJ2-7, with TRBD2 identical over 11 bases. Trimming at V came to 2 bases and at J to 7 bases, leaving 17 bases not matched to a gene. CDR1 is SGHDT, CDR2 YYEEEE, per germline. CDR3 size: 18 residues. CDR3 sequence (DNA): TGTGCCAGCAGCTTTGGAGACAGGGAACTAGCGGGAGTACAGGAGCAGTACTTC. Amino acid sequence: CASSFGDRELAGVQEQYF.